This record covers a single T cell receptor (beta chain). The target antigen is unknown. The sample is drawn from a study of T cell repertoires in cytomegalovirus infection. Study at large: CMV epitopes that were recently identified and HLA-C-restricted were used alongside well-studied HLA-B-restricted ones. Public signatures in TCR beta pointed to CMV infection and matching HLA type.

One entry per CDR3 protein results from TCRdb running MiXCR on the reads. Of hundreds of thousands of distinct CDR3 sequences in the sample, about 33% were seen once. The J segment lost 0 bases and the V segment lost 3 bases, leaving 10 bases of the junction unmatched. Germline CDR1 is MNHEY and CDR2 is SMNVEV (reference sequence). CDR3 length: 18 amino acids. Study results and caveats: Cumulative frequency of public TCR beta families picked out carriers of CMV plus the relevant HLA. Predominance within the ex vivo response was attributable to HLA-C-restricted CMV-specific TCR beta clonotypes.

The chain couples TRBV27 to TRBJ1-1, with 10 bases aligning to TRBD1. The clonotype originates from a human donor in good health (CMV status not recorded). Some clones in this sample may be carry-over from other donors' samples. The sequenced sample was cultured PBMCs, obtained from culture after CMV antigen stimulation. As DNA, the CDR3 is TGTGCCAGCAGTTTTATGGACAGGGGGTTGAGGATGAACACTGAAGCTTTCTTT. Translating gives CASSFMDRGLRMNTEAFF.